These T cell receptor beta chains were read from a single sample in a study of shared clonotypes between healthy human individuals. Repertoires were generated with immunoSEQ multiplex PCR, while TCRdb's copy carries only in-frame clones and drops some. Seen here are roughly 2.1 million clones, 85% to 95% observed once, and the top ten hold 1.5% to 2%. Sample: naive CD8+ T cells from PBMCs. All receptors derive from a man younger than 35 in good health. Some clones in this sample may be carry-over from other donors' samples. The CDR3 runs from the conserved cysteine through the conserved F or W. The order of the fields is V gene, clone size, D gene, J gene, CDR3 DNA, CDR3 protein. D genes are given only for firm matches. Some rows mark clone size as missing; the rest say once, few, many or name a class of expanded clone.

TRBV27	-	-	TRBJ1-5	TGTGCCAGCAGTTTATCGGGACACCTCAATCAGCCCCAGCATTTT	CASSLSGHLNQPQHF
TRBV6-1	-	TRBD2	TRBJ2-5	TGTGCCAGCAGTGAATGGGGAGCGGGAGCCCATGAGCAGTACTTC	CASSEWGAGAHEQYF
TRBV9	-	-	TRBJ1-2	TGTGCCAGCAGCGAGAGTGCGGGCAGCCCTAACTATGGCTACACCTTC	CASSESAGSPNYGYTF
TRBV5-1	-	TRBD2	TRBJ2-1	TGCGCCAGCAGCTTGGCTAGCGGGAAGGTGGTTGAGCAGTTCTTC	CASSLASGKVVEQFF
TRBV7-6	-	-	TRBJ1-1	TGTGCCAGCAGCCGCAGGGGACGGGGGGTCACTGAAGCTTTCTTT	CASSRRGRGVTEAFF
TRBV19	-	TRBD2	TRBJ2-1	TGTGCCAGTGCCGGACTAGCGGGAGCACGGGAGCAGTTCTTC	CASAGLAGAREQFF
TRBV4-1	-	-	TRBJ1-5	TGCGCCAGCAGCCAAGGGGGGTTTAGCAATCAGCCCCAGCATTTT	CASSQGGFSNQPQHF
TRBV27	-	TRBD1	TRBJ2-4	TGTGCCAGCAGCCCTGGGGCCGGGACAGAAAAAAACATTCAGTACTTC	CASSPGAGTEKNIQYF
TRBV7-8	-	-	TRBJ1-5	TGTGCCAGCACCGAGGGGGGGGCGGGTCAGCCCCAGCATTTT	CASTEGGAGQPQHF
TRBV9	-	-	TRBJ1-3	TGTGCCAGCAGCGTAGATATGGGCTCTGGAAACACCATATATTTT	CASSVDMGSGNTIYF
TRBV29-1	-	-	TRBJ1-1	TGCAGCGTTGGGGCGGGGGCGGCGAACACTGAAGCTTTCTTT	CSVGAGAANTEAFF
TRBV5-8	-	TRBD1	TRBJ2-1	TGTGCCAGCAGCCCCGGGACAGGGGGTTTGTATGAGCAGTTCTTC	CASSPGTGGLYEQFF
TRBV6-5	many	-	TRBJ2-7	TGTGCCAGCATTGGGCAATCCTACGAGCAGTACTTC	CASIGQSYEQYF
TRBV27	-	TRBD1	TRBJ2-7	TGTGCCAGCAGTTTATCGGCCGGGACAGTTTCCTACGAGCAGTACTTC	CASSLSAGTVSYEQYF
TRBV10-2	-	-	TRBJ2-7	TGCGCCAGCAGTGACCCGGACTTCCCGACCTACGAGCAGTACTTC	CASSDPDFPTYEQYF
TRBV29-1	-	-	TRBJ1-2	TGCAGCGTTGACGGGTATGGCTACACCTTC	CSVDGYGYTF
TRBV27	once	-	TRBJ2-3	TGTGCCAGCAGTTTATTAGAAATGCAGGATACGCAGTATTTT	CASSLLEMQDTQYF
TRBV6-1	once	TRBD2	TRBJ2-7	TGTGCCAGCAGGGGGACTAGCGGGAGCTCCTACGAGCAGTACTTC	CASRGTSGSSYEQYF